The clone carrying this TCR beta chain was detected a few times. Time point denoted: persistent/refractory GD, antithyroid drugs over 5 years with positive TRAb. Scientists built the TCR library using RNA that was extracted from PBMCs. This sample was included in a study of regulatory T cells in long-lasting Graves disease. For TCR beta, libraries came from iRepertoire HTBI primers and Arm-PCR of CDR3 regions. TCRdb independently ran MiXCR on the multiplex PCR reads; one entry per CDR3 protein. Of about 470,000 distinct CDR3 sequences listed, less than 25% are singletons. This material consisted of peripheral blood mononuclear cells (PBMCs), taken when the disease was refractory, from a patient treated with antithyroid drugs. This receptor was identified in a female donor with Graves disease.

The CDR3 region has the DNA TGTGCCACCACCGGTGGCACTGAAGCTTTCTTT. It translates to CATTGGTEAFF. The chain couples TRBV15 to TRBJ1-1, with D hard to call. V was cut by 7 bases and J by 4 bases, with 7 bases left in between. The CDR3 runs 11 residues. The germline V gene encodes CDR1 LNHNV and CDR2 YYDKDF (reference sequence).